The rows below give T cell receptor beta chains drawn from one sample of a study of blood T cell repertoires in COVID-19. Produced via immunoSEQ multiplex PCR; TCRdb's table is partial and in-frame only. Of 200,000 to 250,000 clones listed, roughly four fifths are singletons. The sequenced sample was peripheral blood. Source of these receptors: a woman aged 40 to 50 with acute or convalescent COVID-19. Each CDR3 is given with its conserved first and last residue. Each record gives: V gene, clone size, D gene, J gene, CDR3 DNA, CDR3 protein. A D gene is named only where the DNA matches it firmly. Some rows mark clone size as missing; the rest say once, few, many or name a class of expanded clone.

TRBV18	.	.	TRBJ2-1	TGTGCCAGCTCACCAGGTTTGACAGGCGATGAGCAGTTCTTC	CASSPGLTGDEQFF
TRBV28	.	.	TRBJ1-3	TGTGCCAGCAGTTTCCCGACAGGAGGAAACACCATATATTTT	CASSFPTGGNTIYF
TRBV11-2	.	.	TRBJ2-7	TGTGCCAGCAACCCGAGAGGGAAGGGAGGGGGAGGGGAGCAGTACTTC	CASNPRGKGGGGEQYF
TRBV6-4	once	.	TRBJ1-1	TGTGCCAGCAGAGAAGCCGACAGACTGAACACTGAAGCTTTCTTT	CASREADRLNTEAFF
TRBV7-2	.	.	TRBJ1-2	TGTGCCAGCAGCAGACAGGCTGGGGACTATGGCTACACCTTC	CASSRQAGDYGYTF
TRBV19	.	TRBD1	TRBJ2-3	TGTGCCAGTAGTATCTTCCAGGGGGCGACAGATACGCAGTATTTT	CASSIFQGATDTQYF
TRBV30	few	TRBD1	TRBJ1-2	TGTGCCTGGATTCGGGACAGGGCGACCCGGGGGAGCTACACCTTC	CAWIRDRATRGSYTF
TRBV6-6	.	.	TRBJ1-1	TGTGCCAGCACCATGTCAGGTGAAGGCACTGAAGCTTTCTTT	CASTMSGEGTEAFF
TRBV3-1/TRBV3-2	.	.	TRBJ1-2	TGTGCCAGCAGCCAAGGTCCAGTCTATGGCTACACCTTC	CASSQGPVYGYTF
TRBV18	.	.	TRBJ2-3	TGTGCCAGCTCACTTTCAGGTCGTACAGATACGCAGTATTTT	CASSLSGRTDTQYF